The 17 T cell receptor beta chains in this list originate from one sample, sequenced in a study of blood T cell repertoires in COVID-19. Clones were read by immunoSEQ multiplex PCR, and TCRdb kept only the in-frame ones, dropping some. The sample lists over 35,000 clones; under 95% were seen once. The sample consisted of peripheral blood. The source is a man between 65 and 79 years old with active COVID-19.

Concerning this clone: A read error may account for a junction end that differs from germline. The gene calls are TRBV19 and TRBJ1-2; no reliable D call. The CDR3 runs to 13 residues. The V gene's germline CDR1 is LNHDA and CDR2 SQIVND (reference sequence). CDR3 nucleotide sequence: TGTGCCAGTAGTATATCCACTAACTATGACTACACCTTC. Amino acids: CASSISTNYDYTF.

The chain links TRBV4-3 to TRBJ2-5; perhaps TRBD2 as D (5 bases). Germline V gives CDR1 LGHNA, CDR2 YSLEER. CDR3 length: 14 residues. Trimming pared 1 base from V and 5 bases from J, leaving 11 bases between. The CDR3, as DNA: TGCGCCAGCAGCCAAGTCCGCGGGCGGGAGACCCAGTACTTC. Protein sequence: CASSQVRGRETQYF.

Written as DNA, the CDR3 is TGTGCCAGCTCACCGCGGACTAGCGGGCTGCCCTACGAGCAGTACTTC. Translation gives CASSPRTSGLPYEQYF. The rearrangement uses TRBV18 and TRBJ2-7; 11 bases map to TRBD2. The CDR3 runs to 16 residues. With V trimmed by 3 bases and J by 2 bases, 6 bases remained unmatched. Germline V gene data show CDR1 as KGHSH and CDR2 as LQKENI.

The chain recombines TRBV27 with TRBJ2-1; 8 nucleotides agree with TRBD2. Germline assignment: CDR1 MNHEY and CDR2 SMNVEV (reference sequence). V was pared by 6 bases and J by 6 bases, with 22 bases of the junction left unmatched. This CDR3 spans 19 amino acids. The CDR3 region is CASRRGLREAGLLANEQFF. The CDR3 DNA follows: TGTGCCAGCAGAAGAGGTCTGCGGGAGGCCGGGTTGTTGGCCAATGAGCAGTTCTTC.

The V call is TRBV5-6, the J call TRBJ2-3, with D uncertain. The ends were cut back, 5 bases at V and 0 bases at J, with 7 bases in the middle. The CDR3 totals 13 residues. CDR1 is SGHDT, CDR2 YYEEEE, per germline. The DNA of the CDR3 is TGTGCCAGCAGTATACTTAGCACAGATACGCAGTATTTT. Its protein is CASSILSTDTQYF.

The rearrangement joins TRBV6-2 or TRBV6-3 to TRBJ1-3, with TRBD1 matching over 7 bases. The length of the CDR3 is 15 residues. Trimming removed 2 bases from V and 2 bases from J; junction bases left unmatched: 3. Germline loops: CDR1 MNHEY, CDR2 SVGEGT. CDR3 nucleotide sequence: TGTGCCAGCAGTTACCTCGGGACAGCTGGAAACACCATATATTTT. Translated: CASSYLGTAGNTIYF.

The rearrangement links TRBV15 to TRBJ1-6; TRBD1 is a possible D gene (6 bases). Germline values: CDR1 LNHNV, CDR2 YYDKDF (reference sequence). V lost 0 bases and J lost 8, with 14 bases in between. The length of the CDR3 is 16 residues. CDR3: CATSRERGQSDSPLHF. The CDR3 DNA reads TGTGCCACCAGCAGAGAGCGGGGGCAGTCGGATTCACCCCTCCACTTT.

The rearrangement uses TRBV7-8 and TRBJ1-3; possible D gene TRBD1, 5 bases. Germline CDR1 and CDR2: SGHVS and FQNEAQ. Trimming removed 3 bases at V and 0 bases at J, with 21 bases between. This CDR3 is built from 19 residues. The DNA of the CDR3 is TGTGCCAGCAGCTTTTCCGCGGGGGTCCGGACCCGCTCTGGAAACACCATATATTTT. Translating gives CASSFSAGVRTRSGNTIYF. The whole variable domain, filled in from reference TRBV7-8 and TRBJ1-3, reads GAGVSQSPRYKVAKRGQDVALRCDPISGHVSLFWYQQALGQGPEFLTYFQNEAQLDKSGLPSDRFFAERPEGSVSTLKIQRTQQEDSAVYLCASSFSAGVRTRSGNTIYFGEGSWLTVV.

The chain uses TRBV5-1 and TRBJ2-7; D remains unclear. Germline loops: CDR1 SGHRS, CDR2 YFSETQ. Trimming pared 8 bases from V and 2 bases from J, leaving 14 bases between. CDR3 length: 13 amino acids. This chain's CDR3 is CASWMTGTYEQYF. In DNA form, the CDR3 reads TGCGCCAGTTGGATGACTGGAACCTACGAGCAGTACTTC. The full variable domain, rest sourced from reference TRBV5-1 and TRBJ2-7, is KAGVTQTPRYLIKTRGQQVTLSCSPISGHRSVSWYQQTPGQGLQFLFEYFSETQRNKGNFPGRFSGRQFSNSRSEMNVSTLELGDSALYLCASWMTGTYEQYFGPGTRLTVT.

The rearrangement links TRBV28 to TRBJ1-5; the match to TRBD1 covers 7 bases. The germline V gene encodes CDR1 MDHEN and CDR2 SYDVKM. This CDR3 region has 16 residues. V dropped 6 bases and J dropped 2; count of bases not matched to a gene: 10. The CDR3 sequence: CASSTRRGSGNQPQHF. CDR3 bases: TGTGCCAGCAGCACACGCAGGGGGTCCGGCAATCAGCCCCAGCATTTT.

The genes are TRBV7-3 and TRBJ2-5; 8 nucleotides line up with TRBD1. The CDR3 length is 15 residues. The J segment lost 5 bases and the V segment lost 2 bases, leaving 7 bases of the junction unmatched. Germline CDR1 reads SGHTA; CDR2 reads FQGTGA. CDR3 coding DNA: TGTGCCAGCAGCTTATCGGGACAGGTTGGGGAGACCCAGTACTTC. Protein: CASSLSGQVGETQYF.

This sequence joins TRBV5-6 and TRBJ1-1, with TRBD1 as a possible D gene (6 bases). Between the trimmed V and J ends, which lost 5 bases and 0 bases, there was a span of 14 bases. Per germline, CDR1 SGHDT and CDR2 YYEEEE. This CDR3 has 15 amino acids. CDR3 bases: TGTGCCAGCAGAGACAGGTCAATCATGAACACTGAAGCTTTCTTT. Its protein is CASRDRSIMNTEAFF.

The chain joins TRBV4-1 to TRBJ2-7; 7 nucleotides agree with TRBD2. The CDR3 is made up of 13 amino acids. Germline-derived CDR1 and CDR2 are MGHRA and YSYEKL. The ends lost 4 bases at V and 4 bases at J; junction bases unmatched: 4. CDR3 in DNA: TGCGCCAGCAGCCGCGGGGGATTTTACGAGCAGTACTTC. The encoded protein is CASSRGGFYEQYF.

V usage is TRBV10-1 and J usage is TRBJ1-2, with 8 bases aligning to TRBD1. V shed 7 bases and J 8 bases; nucleotides not matched to a gene: 3. Germline CDR1 is WNHNN and CDR2 is SYGVQD (reference sequence). This CDR3 has 11 amino acids. The CDR3 spells CASTRDRGYTF. The CDR3 DNA follows: TGCGCCAGCACTCGGGACAGGGGCTACACCTTC.

The V and J genes are TRBV27 and TRBJ1-1, with D perhaps TRBD1 (5 bases). The germline V gene encodes CDR1 MNHEY and CDR2 SMNVEV (reference sequence). This CDR3 spans 14 amino acids. V was trimmed by 3 bases and J by 8 bases, leaving 16 bases between them. The chain's CDR3 is CASSFLGRTSEAFF. DNA for the CDR3: TGTGCCAGCAGTTTCCTCGGACGGACAAGCGAAGCTTTCTTT.

J is TRBJ2-3 and V is TRBV3-1 (or the pseudogene TRBV3-2); D gene ambiguous. This CDR3 region has 15 residues. Germline V lookup: CDR1 LGHDT, CDR2 YNNKEL (reference sequence). V dropped 3 bases and J dropped 2 bases, with 12 bases sitting between them. CDR3 sequence reads: CASSQLPPLTDTQYF. The CDR3 bases are TGTGCCAGCAGCCAGCTACCTCCTCTCACAGATACGCAGTATTTT.

The chain couples TRBV7-9 to TRBJ2-2, with a possible D match to TRBD2 (6 bases). V lost 5 bases and J lost 8, with 15 bases in between. CDR1 is SEHNR, CDR2 FQNEAQ, per germline (reference sequence). The CDR3 covers 14 residues. The chain's CDR3 is CASSVTGEVGELFF. The CDR3 coding sequence is TGTGCCAGCAGCGTGACGGGAGAAGTGGGGGAGCTGTTTTTT.